This note documents a single T cell receptor beta chain sequence. Its antigen is as yet unknown. The sample originates from a study of shared clonotypes between healthy human individuals. Study-wide findings and caveats: Even with large depth, rarefaction showed that sorted-subset sequencing was incomplete. Tissue TCR repertoires likely differ from these blood-only repertoires. The naive CD4 repertoires of several donors were compared, and approximately 4.7% of clonotypes were shared.

The assay was immunoSEQ multiplex PCR, and TCRdb's table has in-frame clones only and misses some. Altogether around 700,000 clones are present, approximately 79% being singletons, with the ten largest covering roughly 1.8%. CDR3 length equals 12 residues. Germline V gives CDR1 MNHNS, CDR2 SASEGT. Unmatched junction bases numbered 6, after V lost 8 bases and J lost 6 bases. The rearrangement links TRBV6-1 to TRBJ1-2; 7 bases fit TRBD1. Sequencing used memory CD4+ T cells sorted from blood. Subset reported: CD45RA-negative fraction. The sequence came from a woman in her twenties or thirties in good health. The CDR3 nucleotides are TGTGCCAGCTACGAGGGGGCGAATGGCTACACCTTC. Protein product: CASYEGANGYTF.